What follows are 12 T cell receptor beta chains derived from one specimen sequenced in a study of blood T cell repertoires in COVID-19. Sequencing was performed with immunoSEQ multiplex PCR; in TCRdb, only in-frame clones are kept and a portion is missing. The top ten hold 2.5% to 3.5% of the sample, which has about 300,000 clones, 89% seen once. Sequencing was performed on PBMCs or T cells enriched from blood (not recorded which). The receptors stem from a woman between 50 and 59 years old who had been exposed to COVID-19.

V is TRBV27 and J is TRBJ2-7, with 9 bases that match TRBD1. Germline CDR1 MNHEY, CDR2 SMNVEV (reference sequence). The ends lost 5 bases at V and 2 bases at J; junction bases unmatched: 4. This CDR3 is built from 14 residues. The CDR3 DNA sequence: TGTGCCAGCAGTCCCTGGACAGGGGCCTACGAGCAGTACTTC. Its translation is CASSPWTGAYEQYF.

The chain uses TRBV5-1 and TRBJ1-2; possibly TRBD1 for D (5 bases). CDR1 and CDR2 from the germline V gene are SGHRS and YFSETQ. The V and J ends lost 4 bases and 6 bases respectively, with 13 bases between them. The CDR3 runs to 13 residues. The CDR3 here is CASSPSGGDGYTF. Written as DNA, the CDR3 is TGCGCCAGCAGCCCATCCGGGGGGGATGGCTACACCTTC. Filled out from reference TRBV5-1 and TRBJ1-2, the complete variable domain reads KAGVTQTPRYLIKTRGQQVTLSCSPISGHRSVSWYQQTPGQGLQFLFEYFSETQRNKGNFPGRFSGRQFSNSRSEMNVSTLELGDSALYLCASSPSGGDGYTFGSGTRLTVV.

This sequence joins TRBV28 and TRBJ1-6; a possible D gene is TRBD1 (5 bases). Trimming stripped 4 bases from V and 8 bases from J, with 15 bases between. Per the germline V gene, CDR1 is MDHEN and CDR2 is SYDVKM. The length of the CDR3 is 15 residues. CDR3 sequence reads: CASSSAGLTDSPLHF. The CDR3 DNA reads TGTGCCAGCAGTTCCGCGGGGCTCACCGATTCACCCCTCCACTTT.

The chain carries TRBV27 and TRBJ2-2; 7 nucleotides line up with TRBD1. CDR3 size: 18 residues. Germline loops: CDR1 MNHEY, CDR2 SMNVEV (reference sequence). The junction had 17 bases not matched to a gene; V was cut back by 6 bases and J by 4 bases. CDR3 coding DNA: TGTGCCAGCAGGAGGCCTAGTGAGGGGGCCCACGGCACCGGGGAGCTGTTTTTT. Encoded protein: CASRRPSEGAHGTGELFF.

This clone is a singleton in its sample. V and J are TRBV7-8 and TRBJ1-3, with D possibly being TRBD1 (5 bases). Trimming stripped 2 bases from V and 0 bases from J, with 14 bases between. This CDR3 spans 17 amino acids. Per germline, CDR1 SGHVS and CDR2 FQNEAQ. CDR3 DNA sequence: TGTGCCAGCAGCTTACGCGAAGGGGCAAGCTCTGGAAACACCATATATTTT. Its translation: CASSLREGASSGNTIYF.

The rearrangement joins TRBV28 to TRBJ2-2; D perhaps matches TRBD2 (6 bases). Trimming left V 3 bases short and J 6 bases short, with 8 bases between. CDR3 length: 13 amino acids. The germline V gene has CDR1 MDHEN and CDR2 SYDVKM. This CDR3 reads CASSLEGSGELFF. In DNA form, the CDR3 reads TGTGCCAGCAGTTTGGAGGGGTCCGGGGAGCTGTTTTTT.

The chain combines TRBV7-2 with TRBJ2-7, with a tentative D call TRBD1 (5 bases). Germline CDR1 SGHTA, CDR2 FQGNSA. The V end was cut by 5 bases, the J end by 6 bases, with 23 bases between. There are 16 residues in the CDR3. The DNA of the CDR3 is TGTGCCAGCAGCCTAACAGGTTATCTAGGGGTGGGCGAGCAGTACTTC. Its protein is CASSLTGYLGVGEQYF.

The chain couples TRBV11-2 to TRBJ2-1; weak D call: TRBD1 (5 bases). Germline-derived CDR1 and CDR2 are SGHAT and FQNNGV. The V end lost 4 bases, the J end lost 4 bases, and 17 bases lay between the germline ends. CDR3 length equals 16 residues. CDR3 coding DNA: TGTGCCAGCAGCTCATTAACAGGTAACCTTTACAATGAGCAGTTCTTC. Amino acids: CASSSLTGNLYNEQFF.

The chain employs TRBV2 and TRBJ2-1; TRBD1 matches 8 bases. The J segment lost 9 bases and the V segment lost 10 bases, leaving 8 bases of the junction unmatched. This CDR3 has 12 residues. From germline, CDR1 is SNHLY and CDR2 FYNNEI. The CDR3 sequence is CATGTGVGEQFF. As DNA, the CDR3 is TGTGCCACTGGGACAGGAGTGGGTGAGCAGTTCTTC.

The gene calls are TRBV28 and TRBJ1-2; TRBD1 agrees at 7 bases. The CDR3 sequence is 14 residues long. CDR1 is MDHEN, CDR2 SYDVKM, per germline. Losses at the gene ends were 5 bases for V and 4 bases for J; bases not matched to a gene: 7. The CDR3 nucleotides are TGTGCCAGCAGTGAGGGACAGTATTTCTATGGCTACACCTTC. The encoded protein is CASSEGQYFYGYTF.

The rearrangement uses TRBV2 and TRBJ1-3; tentatively, D is TRBD1 (5 bases). V dropped 9 bases and J dropped 6 bases, with 15 bases sitting between them. There are 13 residues in the CDR3. Per the germline V gene, CDR1 is SNHLY and CDR2 is FYNNEI. The CDR3 bases are TGTGCCAGTGGGGCGGGGCCGAAAAACACCATATATTTT. It specifies CASGAGPKNTIYF.

The chain links TRBV4-1 to TRBJ2-1, with 8 bases lining up with TRBD1. The CDR3 runs 15 residues. V trimming: 3 bases; J trimming: 8 bases; junction bases outside the gene matches: 9. Germline loops: CDR1 MGHRA, CDR2 YSYEKL. The CDR3 sequence is CASSHPFGQGDEQFF. CDR3 nucleotide sequence: TGCGCCAGCAGCCACCCCTTTGGACAGGGTGATGAGCAGTTCTTC.